Given below is one T cell receptor (beta chain) in context. Its matching antigen is unknown. The data were obtained in a study of cytomegalovirus exposure and HLA in healthy donors. In germline, CDR1 is LNHDA, CDR2 SQIVND (reference sequence). Trimming shortened V by 4 bases and J by 4 bases, and 10 bases separated the two germline ends. CDR3 size: 13 residues. Study-level results: Later on, an analysis tied around 17,000 TCR beta sequences to HLA alleles at 0.05 false discovery rate. Reports showed the classifier diagnosing cytomegalovirus status with high specificity and sensitivity. The authors later linked a missense DCLRE1C variant to TCR beta V- and J-gene trimming.

Primers: 60 Vbeta forward and 13 Jbeta reverse. Only in-frame clones appear in the TCRdb table, and some are missing; sequencing was by immunoSEQ multiplex PCR. The table has some 180,000 clones, about 83% seen once. The rearrangement joins TRBV19 to TRBJ2-5, with D uncertain. Sequencing used PBMCs. The source is a female donor in good health and CMV-seronegative. The CDR3 reads CASSRFSGETQYF. The DNA of the CDR3 is TGTGCCAGTAGTAGATTCAGTGGAGAGACCCAGTACTTC.